These 15 T cell receptor beta chains came from one sample sequenced in a study of cytomegalovirus exposure and HLA in healthy donors. 13 Jbeta primers and 60 Vbeta primers were used for the PCR. Clones were sequenced by immunoSEQ multiplex PCR, and TCRdb holds only the in-frame ones, with some missing. The repertoire consists of about 300,000 clones, with about nine tenths occurring once and the leading ten covering approximately 4.3%. The specimen was PBMCs. The receptor set was obtained from a man aged 35-49 years in good health and CMV-seropositive.

The chain links TRBV14 to TRBJ2-3; 11 bases are a match to TRBD2. The CDR3 consists of 19 residues. Germline-derived CDR1 and CDR2 are SGHDN and FVKESK. The J segment lost 0 bases and the V segment lost 6 bases, leaving 14 bases of the junction unmatched. DNA for the CDR3: TGTGCCAGCAGTCTCCACGGTTCTAGCGGGAGGCTCAGCACAGATACGCAGTATTTT. Amino acids: CASSLHGSSGRLSTDTQYF.

The V call is TRBV5-8, the J call TRBJ2-5; 10 positions match TRBD2. V lost 4 bases and J lost 5; bases outside the gene matches: 8. This CDR3 has 15 amino acids. CDR1 SGHTS and CDR2 YDEGEE come from the germline V gene. In DNA, the CDR3 is TGTGCCAGCAGCACCGAGCGGGAGGGCTATGAGACCCAGTACTTC. As protein: CASSTEREGYETQYF.

V usage is TRBV28 and J usage is TRBJ1-2; D is possibly TRBD1 (5 bases). The CDR3 length is 14 residues. Deletions cut 6 bases from V and 3 bases from J, with 14 bases between. From germline, CDR1 is MDHEN and CDR2 SYDVKM. This CDR3 is CASSRRGRDYGYTF. As DNA, the CDR3 is TGTGCCAGCAGCCGAAGGGGCCGTGACTATGGCTACACCTTC.

The chain combines TRBV5-1 with TRBJ2-2; 7 nucleotides align to TRBD1. The germline CDR1 and CDR2 sequences are SGHRS and YFSETQ. The CDR3 totals 16 residues. The ends lost 5 bases at V and 2 bases at J; junction bases unmatched: 9. In nucleotides, the CDR3 is TGCGCCAGCAGTTCGACCGGGACAGCTAACACCGGGGAGCTGTTTTTT. Its translation is CASSSTGTANTGELFF.

Written as DNA, the CDR3 is TGTGCCAGCAAACACCTGACAGGGACCGAAGCTTTCTTT. It is translated as CASKHLTGTEAFF. J is TRBJ1-1 and V is TRBV5-4, with TRBD1 identical over 7 bases. The CDR3 consists of 13 residues. The trim removed 6 bases at V and 8 bases at J, leaving 10 bases unmatched. Germline V gives CDR1 SGHNT, CDR2 YYREEE (reference sequence).

CDR3 in amino acids: CASTPQVTSSYNEQFF. The CDR3 DNA follows: TGTGCCAGCACCCCACAGGTGACATCCTCCTACAATGAGCAGTTCTTC. The gene calls are TRBV28 and TRBJ2-1; possible D gene TRBD1, 5 bases. CDR1 is MDHEN and CDR2 is SYDVKM in the germline V gene. There are 16 residues in the CDR3. The V end lost 7 bases, the J end lost 0 bases, and 16 bases lay between the germline ends.

The genes are TRBV5-1 and TRBJ2-1; D gene uncertain. Germline V gene data show CDR1 as SGHRS and CDR2 as YFSETQ. The CDR3 totals 16 residues. Deletions cut 1 base from V and 0 bases from J, with 11 bases between. CDR3 DNA: TGCGCCAGCAGCTTGAGCAACAGCCGCTCCTACAATGAGCAGTTCTTC. This sequence encodes CASSLSNSRSYNEQFF.

The CDR3 region has the DNA TGTGCCAGCAGTTGGGGACTAGCGGGCAACAATGAGCAGTTCTTC. Amino acids: CASSWGLAGNNEQFF. The chain couples TRBV11-1 to TRBJ2-1; 12 positions agree with TRBD2. The CDR3 extends over 15 amino acids. The J segment lost 5 bases and the V segment lost 6 bases, leaving 5 bases of the junction unmatched. Germline CDR1 is SGHAT and CDR2 is FQDESV (reference sequence).

This clone was seen more than once but under ten times. CDR3: CASSGQGASAETQYF. Here the CDR3 DNA reads TGCGCCAGCAGTGGGCAGGGGGCGTCCGCAGAGACCCAGTACTTC. This chain joins TRBV5-1 and TRBJ2-5; 8 nucleotides agree with TRBD1. CDR1 is SGHRS and CDR2 is YFSETQ in the germline V gene. V lost 5 bases to trimming and J lost 4 bases; unmatched junction nucleotides: 10. The CDR3 covers 15 residues.

V is TRBV4-2 and J is TRBJ1-6; TRBD1 aligns across 12 bases. There are 15 residues in the CDR3. In germline, CDR1 is LGHNA, CDR2 YNFKEQ. The J segment lost 10 bases and the V segment lost 4 bases, leaving 5 bases of the junction unmatched. The CDR3 sequence is CASSRPGTGGSPLHF. The CDR3 region has the DNA TGTGCCAGCAGCCGCCCCGGGACAGGGGGCTCACCCCTCCACTTT.

Here the CDR3 DNA reads TGCGCCAGCAGCTTGGACGGGGCAGCGGGATTCTCCTACAATGAGCAGTTCTTC. It codes for CASSLDGAAGFSYNEQFF. This chain uses TRBV5-1 with TRBJ2-1; 7 bases match TRBD2. The junction had 9 bases not matched to a gene; V was cut back by 0 bases and J by 0 bases. CDR3 length equals 18 residues. Per the germline V gene, CDR1 is SGHRS and CDR2 is YFSETQ.

V usage is TRBV7-9 and J usage is TRBJ2-7; possibly TRBD1 for D (7 bases). The CDR3 has 16 amino acids. Germline V gene data show CDR1 as SEHNR and CDR2 as FQNEAQ (reference sequence). V gave up 7 bases and J gave up 4 bases, with 23 bases separating them. In DNA form, the CDR3 reads TGTGCCAGCATCCTAACCCCGGCAGGGGGAGGATACGAGCAGTACTTC. Its translation is CASILTPAGGGYEQYF.

This chain links TRBV19 with TRBJ2-4, with a tentative D call TRBD2 (6 bases). Germline CDR1 and CDR2: LNHDA and SQIVND (reference sequence). Trimming removed 4 bases at V and 10 bases at J, with 11 bases between. The length of the CDR3 is 12 residues. The CDR3 coding sequence is TGTGCCAGTAGTAACGAGCGGGTGATTCAGTACTTC. Amino acid sequence: CASSNERVIQYF.

The rearrangement links TRBV28 to TRBJ2-5; TRBD1 aligns across 12 bases. CDR3 length equals 15 residues. J gave up 5 bases and V 4 bases, and 5 bases lay outside the gene matches. Germline V gives CDR1 MDHEN, CDR2 SYDVKM. The DNA for the CDR3 is TGTGCCAGCAGTTCCCCGGGACAGGGGGCCGAGACCCAGTACTTC. Its protein product is CASSSPGQGAETQYF.

A word on this clone: At the DNA level, this CDR3 is encoded by other sequences in the same sample as well. The chain joins TRBV7-9 to TRBJ1-5; D gene ambiguous. Trimming stripped 5 bases from V and 1 base from J, with 3 bases between. This CDR3 contains 12 residues. The germline gives CDR1 SEHNR, CDR2 FQNEAQ (reference sequence). The DNA for the CDR3 is TGTGCCAGCAGCCCGAGCAATCAGCCCCAGCATTTT. This gives the protein CASSPSNQPQHF.